Listed below are T cell receptor beta chains from one sample, sequenced in a study of blood T cells in healthy people across ages. TCRdb itself ran the 5' RACE reads through MiXCR, one entry per CDR3 protein. The sample lists hundreds of thousands of distinct CDR3 sequences; roughly two fifths were seen once. Specimen: blood. The receptors shown here come from a man older than 75 in good health. Each CDR3 is given with its conserved first and last residue. The order of the fields is V gene, clone size, D gene, J gene, CDR3 DNA, CDR3 protein. The D gene is left open where the match is weak. Part of the rows lack a size; the others show once, few, many or a class for expanded clones.

v_gene: TRBV7-7; abundance: -; d_gene: -; j_gene: TRBJ2-3; CDR3nt: TGTGCTAGCAGCCCGTACACGCCGGGAAGTAGCACAGATACGCAGTATTTT; CDR3aa: CASSPYTPGSSTDTQYF
v_gene: TRBV6-2/TRBV6-3; abundance: -; d_gene: TRBD1; j_gene: TRBJ1-1; CDR3nt: TGTGCCAGCCTCCTACAGGGGGACACTGAAGCTTTCTTT; CDR3aa: CASLLQGDTEAFF
v_gene: TRBV29-1; abundance: few; d_gene: TRBD2; j_gene: TRBJ2-3; CDR3nt: TGCAGCGTTGAGACGACTAGCGGGAGGGTCGGGACGCAGTATTTT; CDR3aa: CSVETTSGRVGTQYF
v_gene: TRBV14; abundance: few; d_gene: -; j_gene: TRBJ2-1; CDR3nt: TGTGCCAGCAGCCAAGATCGGCCAGGGGGGTACAATGAGCAGTTCTTC; CDR3aa: CASSQDRPGGYNEQFF
v_gene: TRBV7-2; abundance: few; d_gene: TRBD2; j_gene: TRBJ2-4; CDR3nt: TGTGCCAGCAGCTTAACCCCTAGCGGGGGGGCCGTGGAGCAGTACTTC; CDR3aa: CASSLTPSGGAVEQYF
v_gene: TRBV20-1; abundance: -; d_gene: -; j_gene: TRBJ1-2; CDR3nt: TGCAGTGCTAGCTTACGGACCGCGAACTATGGCTACACCTTC; CDR3aa: CSASLRTANYGYTF
v_gene: TRBV25-1; abundance: -; d_gene: TRBD1; j_gene: TRBJ1-2; CDR3nt: TGTGCCAGCAGTGAGACAGGGTTTGGCTATGGCTACACCTTC; CDR3aa: CASSETGFGYGYTF
v_gene: TRBV27; abundance: -; d_gene: -; j_gene: TRBJ2-2; CDR3nt: TGTGCCAGCAGTAGCCCGCACAGAGGGGAGCTGTTTTTT; CDR3aa: CASSSPHRGELFF
v_gene: TRBV29-1; abundance: -; d_gene: -; j_gene: TRBJ2-2; CDR3nt: TGCAGCGTTGAGAGGGGTGCAGGGCAGAACACCGGGGAGCTGTTTTTT; CDR3aa: CSVERGAGQNTGELFF
v_gene: TRBV20-1; abundance: few; d_gene: TRBD2; j_gene: TRBJ2-5; CDR3nt: TGCAGTGCTAGAATAACTAGCGGGGGGGAGACCCAGTACTTC; CDR3aa: CSARITSGGETQYF
v_gene: TRBV20-1; abundance: few; d_gene: TRBD1; j_gene: TRBJ1-2; CDR3nt: TGCAGTGCTCACCCTTTCGCGGACAGGAACTATGGCTACACCTTC; CDR3aa: CSAHPFADRNYGYTF
v_gene: TRBV7-2; abundance: -; d_gene: -; j_gene: TRBJ2-7; CDR3nt: TGTGCCAGCAGCTTAGTCCAGGACAACTACGAGCAGTACTTC; CDR3aa: CASSLVQDNYEQYF
v_gene: TRBV27; abundance: few; d_gene: -; j_gene: TRBJ2-7; CDR3nt: TGTGCCAGCAGGCCAACCGGGGCGGCCTACGAGCAGTACTTC; CDR3aa: CASRPTGAAYEQYF
v_gene: TRBV28; abundance: few; d_gene: -; j_gene: TRBJ1-2; CDR3nt: TGTGCCAGCAGAAGGATGGGGGGTGGCTACACCTTC; CDR3aa: CASRRMGGGYTF
v_gene: TRBV20-1; abundance: -; d_gene: TRBD1; j_gene: TRBJ1-2; CDR3nt: TGCAGTGCTAGGACAGGGGCCTACTACACCTTC; CDR3aa: CSARTGAYYTF
v_gene: TRBV6-2/TRBV6-3; abundance: -; d_gene: TRBD1; j_gene: TRBJ2-7; CDR3nt: TGTGCCAGCAGCCAAGACGACAGGGCTTCCTACAATGAGCAGTACTTC; CDR3aa: CASSQDDRASYNEQYF
v_gene: TRBV7-2; abundance: -; d_gene: -; j_gene: TRBJ2-2; CDR3nt: TGTGCCAGCAGCTCCCGACACACCGGGGAGCTGTTTTTT; CDR3aa: CASSSRHTGELFF
v_gene: TRBV11-2; abundance: few; d_gene: TRBD2; j_gene: TRBJ2-3; CDR3nt: TGTGCCAGCAGCTTAGGTCTAGCGGGGGGTTCAGATACGCAGTATTTT; CDR3aa: CASSLGLAGGSDTQYF
v_gene: TRBV4-3; abundance: -; d_gene: TRBD2; j_gene: TRBJ2-3; CDR3nt: TGCGCCAGCAGCCCTGGGGGGGGGACTAGCACAGATACGCAGTATTTT; CDR3aa: CASSPGGGTSTDTQYF
v_gene: TRBV18; abundance: many; d_gene: -; j_gene: TRBJ2-7; CDR3nt: TGTGCCAGCTCACCAACAGGACTCTCCTACGAGCAGTACTTC; CDR3aa: CASSPTGLSYEQYF
v_gene: TRBV7-2; abundance: few; d_gene: TRBD1; j_gene: TRBJ1-4; CDR3nt: TGTGCCAGCAGCTCCGGACAGGGTGGAAATGAAAAACTGTTTTTT; CDR3aa: CASSSGQGGNEKLFF
v_gene: TRBV29-1; abundance: -; d_gene: TRBD2; j_gene: TRBJ2-7; CDR3nt: TGCAGCGTCCAGCCGTCGGGAGGAATTGATGGCGAGCAGTACTTC; CDR3aa: CSVQPSGGIDGEQYF
v_gene: TRBV6-5; abundance: many; d_gene: -; j_gene: TRBJ1-2; CDR3nt: TGTGCCAGCAGTTACTCACGGCAACGACGGCTAGCTAACTATGGCTACACCTTC; CDR3aa: CASSYSRQRRLANYGYTF
v_gene: TRBV7-9; abundance: few; d_gene: TRBD1; j_gene: TRBJ2-2; CDR3nt: TGTGCCAGCAGCTTCACAGGGGGTAACACCGGGGAGCTGTTTTTT; CDR3aa: CASSFTGGNTGELFF
v_gene: TRBV11-2; abundance: -; d_gene: TRBD2; j_gene: TRBJ2-3; CDR3nt: TGTGCCAGCAGCTCGGGACTAGCGGGATTAGGCAGATACGCGTATTTT; CDR3aa: CASSSGLAGLGRYAYF
v_gene: TRBV6-1; abundance: few; d_gene: -; j_gene: TRBJ2-3; CDR3nt: TGTGCCAGCCTTCTAGCGCCCTGGGGCACAGATACGCAGTATTTT; CDR3aa: CASLLAPWGTDTQYF
v_gene: TRBV6-2/TRBV6-3; abundance: few; d_gene: -; j_gene: TRBJ2-4; CDR3nt: TGTGCCAGCAGTTACGCGGACTCCCCAGCCAAAAACATTCAGTACTTC; CDR3aa: CASSYADSPAKNIQYF
v_gene: TRBV7-2; abundance: -; d_gene: TRBD2; j_gene: TRBJ2-2; CDR3nt: TGTGCCAGCAGCTTATTAGCGGGATTGGGGACCGGGGAGCTGTTTTTT; CDR3aa: CASSLLAGLGTGELFF
v_gene: TRBV6-2/TRBV6-3; abundance: -; d_gene: -; j_gene: TRBJ2-3; CDR3nt: TGTGCCAGCACCCTACTAGCAGCTAGCACAGATACGCAGTATTTT; CDR3aa: CASTLLAASTDTQYF
v_gene: TRBV20-1; abundance: few; d_gene: -; j_gene: TRBJ1-4; CDR3nt: TGCAGTGCTAGGATGGAGCCTGCAACTAATGAAAAACTGTTTTTT; CDR3aa: CSARMEPATNEKLFF
v_gene: TRBV11-1; abundance: -; d_gene: -; j_gene: TRBJ2-2; CDR3nt: TGTGCCAGCAGCCCAGACAGCGGACACACCGGGGAGCTGTTTTTT; CDR3aa: CASSPDSGHTGELFF
v_gene: TRBV6-2/TRBV6-3; abundance: -; d_gene: TRBD2; j_gene: TRBJ2-7; CDR3nt: TGTGCCAGCAGTGGACTAGCAGGCGAGCAGTACTTC; CDR3aa: CASSGLAGEQYF
v_gene: TRBV29-1; abundance: -; d_gene: -; j_gene: TRBJ2-3; CDR3nt: TGCAGCGTTGTCGTAGATACGCAGTATTTT; CDR3aa: CSVVVDTQYF
v_gene: TRBV9; abundance: -; d_gene: TRBD1; j_gene: TRBJ1-1; CDR3nt: TGTGCCAGCAGCTCCAGGGACAGGGGAAGCACTGAAGCTTTCTTT; CDR3aa: CASSSRDRGSTEAFF
v_gene: TRBV6-2/TRBV6-3; abundance: -; d_gene: -; j_gene: TRBJ2-1; CDR3nt: TGTGCCAGCAGTTACCCTGGACAGAAAAGTAGCTCCTACAATGAGCAGTTCTTC; CDR3aa: CASSYPGQKSSSYNEQFF
v_gene: TRBV5-1; abundance: many; d_gene: -; j_gene: TRBJ2-1; CDR3nt: TGCGCCAGCGGTGAGGTGGGCGCCTACAATGAGCAGTTCTTC; CDR3aa: CASGEVGAYNEQFF
v_gene: TRBV5-1; abundance: -; d_gene: -; j_gene: TRBJ2-1; CDR3nt: TGCGCCAGCAGCTTCCGAAATCGAGTCAATGAGCAGTTCTTC; CDR3aa: CASSFRNRVNEQFF
v_gene: TRBV6-2/TRBV6-3; abundance: -; d_gene: -; j_gene: TRBJ2-7; CDR3nt: TGTGCCAGCAGTTACGTTCGGGCCATTCTCTCCTACGAGCAGTACTTC; CDR3aa: CASSYVRAILSYEQYF
v_gene: TRBV5-8; abundance: -; d_gene: TRBD2; j_gene: TRBJ2-7; CDR3nt: TGTGCCAGCAGCCACGTTCAGCGGGATTCCTACAATGAGCAGTACTTC; CDR3aa: CASSHVQRDSYNEQYF
v_gene: TRBV28; abundance: -; d_gene: TRBD2; j_gene: TRBJ2-7; CDR3nt: TGTGCCAGCAACCGACGGGGGACTAGCGGAAGTAAATTATACGAGCAGTACTTC; CDR3aa: CASNRRGTSGSKLYEQYF